This is a list of T cell receptor beta chains from one sample in a study of T cell changes during pregnancy in multiple sclerosis. The data were produced by immunoSEQ multiplex PCR, yet TCRdb's version contains in-frame clones alone and is incomplete. The sample consists of around 43,000 clones, 92% of them appearing once. Here the sequenced sample was CD4+ T cells from peripheral blood mononuclear cells, taken before pregnancy. The origin of the receptors is a female donor with multiple sclerosis, enrolled in a pregnancy study. The CDR3 runs from the conserved cysteine through the conserved F or W. A D gene is named only where the DNA matches it firmly. Size is omitted from some rows. Given values are once, few, many or a class for expanded clones.

TRBJ2-3	15	NA	TRBV19	NA	TGTGCCAGTAGTATCCTCGGGGGGCTGGCAGATACGCAGTATTTT	CASSILGGLADTQYF
TRBJ1-1	13	NA	TRBV5-6	NA	TGTGCCAGCAGCTTATCAATAGATTCTAGAGCTTTCTTT	CASSLSIDSRAFF
TRBJ2-2	14	NA	TRBV29-1	NA	TGCAGCGTTGTTAGGCAGGGGAACACCGGGGAGCTGTTTTTT	CSVVRQGNTGELFF
TRBJ2-3	13	TRBD2	TRBV5-5	NA	TGTGCCAGCAGCACTAGCGGGAGAGATACGCAGTATTTT	CASSTSGRDTQYF
TRBJ2-7	14	TRBD1	TRBV5-4	NA	TGTGCCAGCTCAAGGGAACAGGGGGCGTACGAGCAGTACTTC	CASSREQGAYEQYF
TRBJ1-5	19	TRBD1	TRBV19	few	TGTGCCAGTAGTATTAGAGGGACAGGGGGGACTGACGGCAATCAGCCCCAGCATTTT	CASSIRGTGGTDGNQPQHF
TRBJ1-1	15	TRBD1	TRBV7-6	once	TGTGCCAGCAGCTCCGGACAGGGGCAGAACACTGAAGCTTTCTTT	CASSSGQGQNTEAFF
TRBJ1-5	16	NA	TRBV30	NA	TGTGCCTGGAGTGCCCGACGGACATCCCGGCCCTTACCCCAGCATTTT	CAWSARRTSRPLPQHF
TRBJ2-1	15	TRBD2	TRBV11-2	NA	TGTGCCAGCAGCTTACTAGCGGGAGGGCCCAATGAGCAGTTCTTC	CASSLLAGGPNEQFF
TRBJ2-3	15	NA	TRBV9	NA	TGTGCCAGCAGCCCGCGGGTGGGGAGCCCAGATACGCAGTATTTT	CASSPRVGSPDTQYF
TRBJ1-2	16	NA	TRBV6-5	NA	TGTGCCAGCAGTTACCTACCCTCACAGGCGGCTGGGGGCTACACCTTC	CASSYLPSQAAGGYTF
TRBJ2-1	16	TRBD1	TRBV5-4	once	TGTGCCAGCAGCTCGGACAGGGTACTACCCTACAATGAGCAGTTCTTC	CASSSDRVLPYNEQFF
TRBJ2-3	16	NA	TRBV5-8	NA	TGTGCCAGCAGCTTGGAGGGCAGGGGGGCCACAGATACGCAGTATTTT	CASSLEGRGATDTQYF
TRBJ2-1	12	NA	TRBV7-8	NA	TGTGCCAGCAGCTCAACCCGGAATGAGCAGTTCTTC	CASSSTRNEQFF